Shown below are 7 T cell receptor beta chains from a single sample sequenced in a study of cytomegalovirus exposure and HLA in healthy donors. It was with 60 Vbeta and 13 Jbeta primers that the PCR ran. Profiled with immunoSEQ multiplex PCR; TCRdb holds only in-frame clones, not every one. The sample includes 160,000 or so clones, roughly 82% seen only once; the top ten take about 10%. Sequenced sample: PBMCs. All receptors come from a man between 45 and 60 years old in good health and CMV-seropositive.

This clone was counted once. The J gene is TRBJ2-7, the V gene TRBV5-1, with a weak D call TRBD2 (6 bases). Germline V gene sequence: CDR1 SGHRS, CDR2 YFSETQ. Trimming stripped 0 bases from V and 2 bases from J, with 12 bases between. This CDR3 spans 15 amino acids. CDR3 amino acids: CASSLDGTVTYEQYF. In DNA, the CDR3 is TGCGCCAGCAGCTTGGATGGGACTGTAACCTACGAGCAGTACTTC.

The CDR3: CASSFGVQEEQYF. The CDR3 bases are TGTGCCAGCAGCTTCGGGGTCCAGGAGGAGCAGTACTTC. V gene TRBV11-2 combines with J gene TRBJ2-7, with D possibly being TRBD2 (5 bases). The germline V gene encodes CDR1 SGHAT and CDR2 FQNNGV. V was cut by 3 bases and J by 7 bases, with 13 bases left in between. This CDR3 has 13 residues.

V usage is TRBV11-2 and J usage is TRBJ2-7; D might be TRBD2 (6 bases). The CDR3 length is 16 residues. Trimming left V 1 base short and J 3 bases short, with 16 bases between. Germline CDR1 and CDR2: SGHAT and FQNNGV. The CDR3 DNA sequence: TGTGCCAGCAGCTTAGGACAACCGGGACTGAACTACGAGCAGTACTTC. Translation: CASSLGQPGLNYEQYF.

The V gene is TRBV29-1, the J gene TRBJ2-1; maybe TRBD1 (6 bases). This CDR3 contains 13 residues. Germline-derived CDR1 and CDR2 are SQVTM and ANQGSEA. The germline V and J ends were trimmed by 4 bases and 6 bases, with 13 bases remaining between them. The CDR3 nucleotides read TGCAGCGTTGGGACAGTTCGAGGCAATGAGCAGTTCTTC. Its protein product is CSVGTVRGNEQFF.

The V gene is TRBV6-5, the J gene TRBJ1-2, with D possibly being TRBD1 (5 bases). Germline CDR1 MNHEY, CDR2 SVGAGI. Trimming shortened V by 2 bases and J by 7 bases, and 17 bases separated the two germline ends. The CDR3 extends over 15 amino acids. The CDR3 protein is CASSYAREGVPGYTF. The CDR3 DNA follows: TGTGCCAGCAGTTACGCCAGGGAAGGGGTTCCTGGCTACACCTTC.

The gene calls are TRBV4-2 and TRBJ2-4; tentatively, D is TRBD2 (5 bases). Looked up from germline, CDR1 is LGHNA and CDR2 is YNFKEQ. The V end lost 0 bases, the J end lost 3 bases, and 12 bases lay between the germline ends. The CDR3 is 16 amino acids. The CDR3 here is CASSQEVRSGKNIQYF. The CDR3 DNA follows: TGTGCCAGCAGCCAAGAAGTTAGGAGCGGCAAAAACATTCAGTACTTC.

CDR3 in amino acids: CASSLSGGNTGELFF. The CDR3 region has the DNA TGTGCCAGCAGCTTATCAGGGGGCAACACCGGGGAGCTGTTTTTT. The rearrangement uses TRBV7-3 and TRBJ2-2; 8 positions agree with TRBD1. CDR3 length: 15 residues. V trimming: 2 bases; J trimming: 2 bases; junction bases outside the gene matches: 1. Germline CDR1 and CDR2: SGHTA and FQGTGA.